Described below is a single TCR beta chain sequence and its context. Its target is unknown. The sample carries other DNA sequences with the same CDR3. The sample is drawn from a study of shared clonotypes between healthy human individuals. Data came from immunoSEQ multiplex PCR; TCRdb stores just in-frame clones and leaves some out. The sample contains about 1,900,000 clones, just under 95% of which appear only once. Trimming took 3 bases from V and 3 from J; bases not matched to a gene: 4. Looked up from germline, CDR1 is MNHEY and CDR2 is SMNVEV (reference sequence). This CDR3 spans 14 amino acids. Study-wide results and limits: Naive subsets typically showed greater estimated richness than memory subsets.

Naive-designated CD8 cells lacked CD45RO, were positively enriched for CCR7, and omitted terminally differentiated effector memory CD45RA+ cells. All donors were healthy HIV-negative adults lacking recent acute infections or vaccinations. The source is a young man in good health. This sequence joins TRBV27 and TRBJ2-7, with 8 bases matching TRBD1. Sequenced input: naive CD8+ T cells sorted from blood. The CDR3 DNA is TGTGCCAGCAGTTTCGGGACAGGAGACTACGAGCAGTACTTC. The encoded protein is CASSFGTGDYEQYF.